This TCR beta chain emerged from a study of T cell changes during pregnancy in multiple sclerosis. The CDR3 totals 17 residues. The V end lost 0 bases, the J end lost 3 bases, and 16 bases lay between the germline ends. The V gene's germline CDR1 is SGHRS and CDR2 YFSETQ. Here immunoSEQ multiplex PCR was the method, and the copy in TCRdb shows in-frame clones only, minus some. The repertoire holds under 80,000 clones, with 91% as singletons. The source is a female donor with multiple sclerosis, enrolled in a pregnancy study. V and J are TRBV5-1 and TRBJ1-5, with a weak D call TRBD1 (6 bases). The specimen comprised peripheral blood, sampled in the second trimester of pregnancy. CDR3 sequence: CASSLVGPGGLNQPQHF. The CDR3 region has the DNA TGCGCCAGCAGCTTGGTAGGTCCGGGGGGCCTCAATCAGCCCCAGCATTTT.